Each of the 25 T cell receptor beta chains below was sequenced from the same sample in a study of OX40 agonist ivuxolimab in advanced cancers. Libraries came from the immunoSEQ multiplex PCR assay. TCRdb holds this immuneACCESS table with in-frame rearrangements only. Some clones are missing; in checked studies, unresolved V genes explain under half, and the rest has no known cause. In all, the sample holds 72,000 or so clones, and 80% to 90% of those were seen once. Approximately 0.86% of the sample is held by the ten biggest clonotypes. Sample: CD4+ or CD8+ T cells sorted from blood, taken in a trial of the OX40 agonist ivuxolimab. The source of these receptors is an adult with an advanced solid tumor such as melanoma, head and neck, liver or kidney cancer.

A single count supports this clone. The chain carries TRBV5-8 and TRBJ1-1, with TRBD1 matching 7 bases. The CDR3 runs 15 residues. Per the germline V gene, CDR1 is SGHTS and CDR2 is YDEGEE. Trimming removed 2 bases from V and 1 base from J; junction bases left unmatched: 5. CDR3 sequence reads: CASSLGTAPNTEAFF. The CDR3, as DNA: TGTGCCAGCAGCTTAGGGACAGCCCCGAACACTGAAGCTTTCTTT.

The chain couples TRBV7-2 to TRBJ1-4, with 10 nucleotides matching TRBD1. This CDR3 spans 15 amino acids. The junction had 7 bases not matched to a gene; V was cut back by 5 bases and J by 7 bases. Germline V gene sequence: CDR1 SGHTA, CDR2 FQGNSA. CDR3 loop: CASSILTGGGEKLFF. The CDR3 DNA follows: TGTGCCAGCAGCATTCTGACAGGGGGCGGTGAAAAACTGTTTTTT. Looking up the rest from reference TRBV7-2 and TRBJ1-4 gives the full variable domain: GAGVSQSPSNKVTEKGKDVELRCDPISGHTALYWYRQSLGQGLEFLIYFQGNSAPDKSGLPSDRFSAERTGGSVSTLTIQRTQQEDSAVYLCASSILTGGGEKLFFGSGTQLSVL.

This clone has just a few counts. The chain carries TRBV19 and TRBJ2-5; D remains ambiguous. The CDR3 covers 13 residues. Germline CDR1 and CDR2: LNHDA and SQIVND (reference sequence). V was trimmed by 5 bases and J by 11 bases, leaving 18 bases between them. CDR3 coding DNA: TGTGCCAGTAGTGCCCAATCCGGAGTTTGGCAGTACTTC. As protein: CASSAQSGVWQYF.

The chain joins TRBV5-4 to TRBJ1-3; no reliable D call. Germline V gene data show CDR1 as SGHNT and CDR2 as YYREEE (reference sequence). The V gene lost 0 bases and the J gene lost 2 bases, with 9 bases spanning the gap. The CDR3 has 15 residues. The CDR3 DNA sequence: TGTGCCAGCAGCTTGGATTCGGGCCCTGGAAACACCATATATTTT. It specifies CASSLDSGPGNTIYF.

This clone was seen once. This rearrangement joins TRBV18 to TRBJ2-2, with 10 bases aligning to TRBD1. Germline CDR1 is KGHSH and CDR2 is LQKENI. There are 16 residues in the CDR3. With V trimmed by 3 bases and J by 0 bases, 1 base remained unmatched. The CDR3 reads CASSPTGGTNTGELFF. Written as DNA, the CDR3 is TGTGCCAGCTCACCGACAGGGGGCACGAACACCGGGGAGCTGTTTTTT.

The rearrangement joins TRBV6-1 to TRBJ2-1, with TRBD1 matching over 11 bases. The CDR3 covers 13 residues. The V gene's germline CDR1 is MNHNS and CDR2 SASEGT. Trimming took 5 bases from V and 13 from J; bases not matched to a gene: 7. CDR3 sequence: CASSLGGTGGQFF. Written as DNA, the CDR3 is TGTGCCAGCAGTTTAGGAGGGACAGGGGGACAGTTCTTC.

The CDR3 DNA follows: TGTGCCAGCAGCCAAGGTCTAGGGGGGAATGGTGAGCCCCAGCATTTT. Amino acid sequence: CASSQGLGGNGEPQHF. The gene calls are TRBV4-2 and TRBJ1-5; a possible D gene is TRBD1 (6 bases). Germline CDR1 is LGHNA and CDR2 is YNFKEQ. This CDR3 region has 16 residues. V was trimmed by 1 base and J by 8 bases, leaving 18 bases between them.

J is TRBJ2-5 and V is TRBV5-8; D is ambiguous. The CDR3 is made up of 12 amino acids. The V gene's germline CDR1 is SGHTS and CDR2 YDEGEE. Trimming removed 3 bases at V and 0 bases at J, with 3 bases between. Here the CDR3 reads CASSSYQETQYF. In nucleotides, the CDR3 is TGTGCCAGCAGCTCGTACCAAGAGACCCAGTACTTC. The entire variable domain, with the rest obtained from reference TRBV5-8 and TRBJ2-5, is as follows: EAGVTQSPTHLIKTRGQQATLRCSPISGHTSVYWYQQALGLGLQFLLWYDEGEERNRGNFPPRFSGRQFPNYSSELNVNALELEDSALYLCASSSYQETQYFGPGTRLLVL.

The chain couples TRBV5-4 to TRBJ2-1, with D tentatively TRBD2 (6 bases). The germline CDR1 and CDR2 sequences are SGHNT and YYREEE (reference sequence). The ends were cut back, 0 bases at V and 8 bases at J, with 12 bases in the middle. The CDR3 runs 14 residues. The CDR3 region has the DNA TGTGCCAGCAGCTTGGAACTAGCCGGGGATGAGCAGTTCTTC. Its translation is CASSLELAGDEQFF.

The chain is built from TRBV5-4 and TRBJ2-3, with unresolved D. The ends were cut back, 2 bases at V and 4 bases at J, with 8 bases in the middle. Germline CDR1 and CDR2: SGHNT and YYREEE (reference sequence). The CDR3 runs 13 residues. This CDR3 reads CASSFDRSDTQYF. The CDR3 DNA follows: TGTGCCAGCAGCTTTGATCGTTCAGATACGCAGTATTTT. Using reference TRBV5-4 and TRBJ2-3 for the parts outside the CDR3, the full variable domain is ETGVTQSPTHLIKTRGQQVTLRCSSQSGHNTVSWYQQALGQGPQFIFQYYREEENGRGNFPPRFSGLQFPNYSSELNVNALELDDSALYLCASSFDRSDTQYFGPGTRLTVL.

The chain links TRBV6-6 to TRBJ1-2, with 10 bases matching TRBD1. With V trimmed by 8 bases and J by 3 bases, 6 bases remained unmatched. Germline CDR1 and CDR2: MNHNY and SVGAGI (reference sequence). The CDR3 consists of 14 residues. The CDR3 loop reads CASAGTGEYYGYTF. The CDR3 DNA sequence: TGTGCCAGCGCGGGGACAGGGGAATACTATGGCTACACCTTC.

The CDR3 DNA follows: TGTGCCAGCAGCGTAGAACCCCAGAATTATTTTGGAAACACCATATATTTT. Amino acids: CASSVEPQNYFGNTIYF. The J gene is TRBJ1-3, the V gene TRBV9; D is ambiguous. V gave up 0 bases and J gave up 3 bases, with 16 bases separating them. There are 17 residues in the CDR3. Germline V CDR1 and CDR2: SGDLS, YYNGEE.

This chain joins TRBV18 and TRBJ2-7; 8 bases fit TRBD1. The V and J ends lost 5 bases and 5 bases, in that order; junction bases with no gene match: 5. Germline V gives CDR1 KGHSH, CDR2 LQKENI. The CDR3 runs to 13 residues. CDR3 loop: CASSKDRVNEQYF. CDR3 coding DNA: TGTGCCAGCTCAAAGGACAGGGTCAACGAGCAGTACTTC.

The rearrangement joins TRBV7-3 to TRBJ1-5; 7 bases line up with TRBD1. V dropped 5 bases and J dropped 1; count of bases not matched to a gene: 14. This CDR3 is 18 amino acids long. Per germline, CDR1 SGHTA and CDR2 FQGTGA. The DNA for the CDR3 is TGTGCCAGCAGCAACCGACAGGGAGGGTATGGGAGCAATCAGCCCCAGCATTTT. Translating it yields CASSNRQGGYGSNQPQHF.

The V call is TRBV2, the J call TRBJ1-1, with a possible D match to TRBD1 (6 bases). Germline V gene lookup returns CDR1 SNHLY and CDR2 FYNNEI. Trimming cost V 4 bases and J 1 base, with 16 bases left between them. This CDR3 spans 16 amino acids. The CDR3 nucleotides read TGTGCCAGCAGTGCGATCAGGGGAAGTAGGAACACTGAAGCTTTCTTT. Its translation: CASSAIRGSRNTEAFF.

This clone has only one observation. Other DNA sequences within the sample encode an identical CDR3. The rearrangement links TRBV2 to TRBJ1-2; TRBD1 might be the D (5 bases). The CDR3 covers 15 residues. The germline V gene has CDR1 SNHLY and CDR2 FYNNEI. The V end lost 6 bases, the J end lost 8 bases, and 22 bases lay between the germline ends. CDR3 nucleotide sequence: TGTGCCAGCAGCGCCTTAGGGACGACGCCCGCCGGCTACACCTTC. Amino acid sequence: CASSALGTTPAGYTF. Variable domain in full (rest from reference TRBV2 and TRBJ1-2): EPEVTQTPSHQVTQMGQEVILRCVPISNHLYFYWYRQILGQKVEFLVSFYNNEISEKSEIFDDQFSVERPDGSNFTLKIRSTKLEDSAMYFCASSALGTTPAGYTFGSGTRLTVV.

V usage is TRBV30 and J usage is TRBJ1-4, with a tentative D call TRBD1 (5 bases). The CDR3 runs 11 residues. V lost 0 bases to trimming and J lost 14 bases, with 10 bases between them. The germline gives CDR1 GTSNPN, CDR2 SVGIG (reference sequence). CDR3 region: CAWSVGAKLFF. Here the CDR3 DNA reads TGTGCCTGGAGTGTAGGGGCGAAGCTGTTTTTT.

This clone was counted once. The rearrangement joins TRBV29-1 to TRBJ1-2; D remains ambiguous. Germline V lookup: CDR1 SQVTM, CDR2 ANQGSEA. The CDR3 runs to 14 residues. The ends were cut back, 6 bases at V and 0 bases at J, with 14 bases in the middle. The CDR3 coding sequence is TGCAGCGTCAGACCGAGACTAACTAACTATGGCTACACCTTC. Its protein product is CSVRPRLTNYGYTF.

In regard to this clone: This sample includes further DNA sequences coding for the same CDR3. The J gene is TRBJ2-7, the V gene TRBV5-1, with TRBD1 matching 8 bases. The germline V gene encodes CDR1 SGHRS and CDR2 YFSETQ. The CDR3 runs 14 residues. The ends lost 0 bases at V and 2 bases at J; junction bases unmatched: 1. This chain's CDR3 is CASSLAQGAYEQYF. DNA for the CDR3: TGCGCCAGCAGCTTGGCACAGGGGGCCTACGAGCAGTACTTC.

The chain has TRBV11-2 and TRBJ2-3; D is undetermined. Germline assignment: CDR1 SGHAT and CDR2 FQNNGV. The CDR3 runs to 15 residues. The germline V and J ends were trimmed by 3 bases and 6 bases, with 16 bases remaining between them. CDR3: CASSLAAPMADTQYF. As DNA, the CDR3 is TGTGCCAGCAGCTTGGCAGCCCCCATGGCGGATACGCAGTATTTT. The entire variable domain, with the rest obtained from reference TRBV11-2 and TRBJ2-3, is as follows: EAGVAQSPRYKIIEKRQSVAFWCNPISGHATLYWYQQILGQGPKLLIQFQNNGVVDDSQLPKDRFSAERLKGVDSTLKIQPAKLEDSAVYLCASSLAAPMADTQYFGPGTRLTVL.

The chain combines TRBV2 with TRBJ2-7; D gene ambiguous. In germline, CDR1 is SNHLY, CDR2 FYNNEI. Trimming removed 11 bases at V and 3 bases at J, with 11 bases between. The CDR3 extends over 11 amino acids. The CDR3 region is CAARVNYEQYF. The CDR3 bases are TGTGCCGCCCGCGTTAACTACGAGCAGTACTTC.

The gene calls are TRBV19 and TRBJ1-1; D is unclear. V was shortened by 5 bases and J by 6 bases, with 13 bases between the two germline ends. Germline lookup yields CDR1 LNHDA and CDR2 SQIVND (reference sequence). This CDR3 has 13 residues. The CDR3 coding sequence is TGTGCCAGTAGTCTACAAGGGATCGCTGAAGCTTTCTTT. Amino acids: CASSLQGIAEAFF.

The chain joins TRBV27 to TRBJ1-1; D unclear. CDR3 length: 13 amino acids. The germline V gene has CDR1 MNHEY and CDR2 SMNVEV (reference sequence). Trimming took 8 bases from V and 0 from J, leaving 10 bases between them. CDR3 sequence reads: CASWQQMNTEAFF. For the CDR3, the DNA is TGTGCCAGCTGGCAGCAGATGAACACTGAAGCTTTCTTT.

This clone was picked up a small number of times. V usage is TRBV6-6 and J usage is TRBJ2-7, with D possibly being TRBD1 or TRBD2 (6 bases each). Trimming stripped 7 bases from V and 0 bases from J, with 16 bases between. CDR3 length: 15 residues. Germline CDR1 and CDR2: MNHNY and SVGAGI (reference sequence). CDR3 DNA sequence: TGTGCCAGCACCAAAAGGGCGGGACACTCCTACGAGCAGTACTTC. This codes for CASTKRAGHSYEQYF.

V is TRBV5-6 and J is TRBJ2-5; D is unclear. V gave up 0 bases and J gave up 5 bases, with 14 bases separating them. The length of the CDR3 is 15 residues. CDR1 and CDR2 from the germline V gene are SGHDT and YYEEEE. CDR3 sequence reads: CASSLGGWGWETQYF. As DNA, the CDR3 is TGTGCCAGCAGCTTGGGAGGCTGGGGATGGGAGACCCAGTACTTC. Filled out from reference TRBV5-6 and TRBJ2-5, the complete variable domain reads DAGVTQSPTHLIKTRGQQVTLRCSPKSGHDTVSWYQQALGQGPQFIFQYYEEEERQRGNFPDRFSGHQFPNYSSELNVNALLLGDSALYLCASSLGGWGWETQYFGPGTRLLVL.